These 3 T cell receptor beta chains share one sample of origin, sequenced in a study of blood T cell repertoires in COVID-19. Repertoires were generated with immunoSEQ multiplex PCR, while TCRdb's copy carries only in-frame clones and drops some. Here the sample spans around 120,000 clones, approximately 69% being singletons. The sample was peripheral blood. These receptors were collected from a man older than 75 with acute or convalescent COVID-19.

The chain is built from TRBV7-9 and TRBJ2-2, with a weak D call TRBD1 (5 bases). The CDR3 consists of 15 residues. Per germline, CDR1 SEHNR and CDR2 FQNEAQ (reference sequence). The ends were cut back, 4 bases at V and 4 bases at J, with 13 bases in the middle. The CDR3 region is CASSSRTSITGELFF. CDR3 DNA: TGTGCCAGCAGCTCAAGGACATCTATCACCGGGGAGCTGTTTTTT.

This clone was recorded many times. V gene TRBV9 combines with J gene TRBJ1-1, with TRBD1 identical over 7 bases. Trimming cost V 4 bases and J 5 bases; bases outside gene matches: 11. CDR3 length equals 15 residues. Germline CDR1 and CDR2: SGDLS and YYNGEE. The CDR3 bases are TGTGCCAGCAGCTATACTGCAGGGGGAGAGACTGAAGCTTTCTTT. It codes for CASSYTAGGETEAFF.

The rearrangement uses TRBV28 and TRBJ1-5; TRBD1 matches at 7 bases. CDR3 length: 19 residues. Trimming cost V 4 bases and J 2 bases; bases outside gene matches: 17. Germline V gene data show CDR1 as MDHEN and CDR2 as SYDVKM. The CDR3 reads CASSWLPDREVFGNQPQHF. CDR3 DNA sequence: TGTGCCAGCAGTTGGCTACCCGACAGGGAAGTCTTTGGCAATCAGCCCCAGCATTTT.